This TCR beta chain derives from a study of blood T cell repertoires in COVID-19. The wider study: T cells, B-cell-depleted T cells, or PBMCs supplied cDNA or gDNA.

The assay was immunoSEQ multiplex PCR, and TCRdb's table has in-frame clones only and misses some. This table holds about 120,000 clones, 90% found once. CDR1 and CDR2 (germline): MNHEY, SVGAGI. The V gene end was trimmed by 7 bases and the J gene end by 5 bases; junction bases not matched to a gene: 10. The CDR3 runs to 15 residues. This sequence joins TRBV6-5 and TRBJ2-3; 9 bases match TRBD1. This TCR derives from a human donor with active COVID-19. The donor label of this sample is uncertain. The specimen was peripheral blood. The CDR3 coding sequence is TGTGCCAGCAAACGTCGGGACAGGGCTGTAGATACGCAGTATTTT. The encoded protein is CASKRRDRAVDTQYF.